This is a list of T cell receptor beta chains from one sample in a study of T cells in localized non-small cell lung cancer. This table comes from immunoSEQ multiplex PCR, and its TCRdb copy is limited to in-frame clones, with some not included. Altogether about 25,000 clones are present, roughly 86% being singletons, with the ten largest covering roughly 6.2%. The material was peripheral blood, obtained before any cancer treatment. Receptor source: a male donor at least 60 years old with stage II squamous cell lung carcinoma. CDR3s include the opening cysteine and the closing phenylalanine or tryptophan. D genes are given only for firm matches. Not all rows give a size; the values are once, few, many and, for expanded clones, a class.

>.|.|TRBV7-9|TRBJ1-1
CASSREAEAFF
TGTGCCAGCAGCCGGGAGGCTGAAGCTTTCTTT
>.|once|TRBV27|TRBJ2-1
CASSLWGEAPYNEQFF
TGTGCCAGCAGTTTATGGGGGGAGGCCCCCTACAATGAGCAGTTCTTC
>.|.|TRBV28|TRBJ1-2
CASKGLTHGYTF
TGTGCCAGCAAAGGATTGACCCATGGCTACACCTTC
>.|.|TRBV7-3|TRBJ2-1
CASSLKGSLPYNEQFF
TGTGCCAGCAGCTTAAAAGGCTCGTTACCCTACAATGAGCAGTTCTTC
>.|.|TRBV11-2|TRBJ1-4
CASSWLMDEANEKLFF
TGTGCCAGCAGCTGGCTTATGGACGAAGCTAATGAAAAACTGTTTTTT
>.|.|TRBV28|TRBJ1-2
CASSSLGVGNYGYTF
TGTGCCAGCAGTTCCCTTGGTGTGGGTAACTATGGCTACACCTTC
>.|.|TRBV2|TRBJ2-3
CASSRDTTDTQYF
TGTGCCAGCAGTCGAGACACCACAGATACGCAGTATTTT
>.|.|TRBV7-8|TRBJ1-1
CASSLVGRAEAFF
TGTGCCAGCAGCTTAGTAGGGAGGGCTGAAGCTTTCTTT
>TRBD2|.|TRBV7-8|TRBJ2-5
CASSLGLAVMEETQYF
TGTGCCAGCAGCTTAGGTCTAGCGGTTATGGAAGAGACCCAGTACTTC
>TRBD1|.|TRBV14|TRBJ2-7
CASSQGGGNEQYF
TGTGCCAGCAGCCAAGGAGGGGGCAACGAGCAGTACTTC
>.|.|TRBV6-4|TRBJ2-6
CASKEEHAANVLTF
TGTGCCAGCAAGGAAGAGCATGCGGCCAACGTCCTGACTTTC
>.|.|TRBV7-9|TRBJ2-5
CASSLDGTMETQYF
TGTGCCAGCAGCTTAGACGGGACAATGGAGACCCAGTACTTC
>.|.|TRBV7-9|TRBJ1-4
CASSYGPAVNEKLFF
TGTGCCAGCAGCTATGGGCCGGCAGTAAATGAAAAACTGTTTTTT
>.|.|TRBV6-6|TRBJ2-7
CASSSLNEQYF
TGTGCCAGCAGTTCCCTAAACGAGCAGTACTTC
>.|.|TRBV5-6|TRBJ1-5
CASSLGGEGGMPQHF
TGTGCCAGCAGCTTGGGCGGAGAGGGAGGAATGCCCCAGCATTTT
>.|.|TRBV7-2|TRBJ2-3
CASSESGPMGTQYF
TGTGCCAGCAGCGAAAGCGGGCCCATGGGTACGCAGTATTTT
>TRBD1|.|TRBV30|TRBJ1-2
CARSGDQGATFAGGYTF
TGTGCCCGGAGTGGTGATCAGGGGGCAACTTTCGCGGGCGGCTACACCTTC
>TRBD1|.|TRBV7-2|TRBJ2-7
CASSPPVGTDYEQYF
TGTGCCAGCAGCCCCCCCGTGGGGACAGACTACGAGCAGTACTTC
>.|.|TRBV29-1|TRBJ2-2
CSVRWGSPNTGELFF
TGCAGCGTCAGGTGGGGATCCCCGAACACCGGGGAGCTGTTTTTT
>.|few|TRBV5-6|TRBJ2-4
CASSLPAAKNIQYF
TGTGCCAGCAGCTTGCCTGCAGCCAAAAACATTCAGTACTTC
>.|.|TRBV5-5|TRBJ2-1
CASSLGRLGDEQFF
TGTGCCAGCAGCTTGGGCAGGTTGGGCGATGAGCAGTTCTTC
>TRBD1|.|TRBV9|TRBJ1-4
CASSSLTGNEKLFF
TGTGCCAGCAGCTCCCTGACAGGGAATGAAAAACTGTTTTTT
>.|.|TRBV20-1|TRBJ1-2
CSATGPQGYTF
TGCAGTGCTACCGGGCCCCAAGGCTACACCTTC
>TRBD1|.|TRBV19|TRBJ1-4
CASSITPQGATNEKLFF
TGTGCCAGTAGTATTACCCCTCAGGGGGCAACTAATGAAAAACTGTTTTTT
>TRBD1|.|TRBV7-9|TRBJ1-2
CASSSQGTVRYGYTF
TGTGCCAGCAGCTCACAGGGGACGGTTAGGTATGGCTACACCTTC
>TRBD2|.|TRBV5-6|TRBJ2-2
CASSLERGNTGELFF
TGTGCCAGCAGCTTGGAGCGGGGGAACACCGGGGAGCTGTTTTTT
>.|.|TRBV18|TRBJ2-5
CASSPPDMAETQYF
TGTGCCAGCTCACCACCTGACATGGCTGAGACCCAGTACTTC
>TRBD1|.|TRBV29-1|TRBJ1-1
CSAKGQPNTEAFF
TGCAGCGCCAAGGGACAGCCAAACACTGAAGCTTTCTTT
>TRBD2|.|TRBV7-2|TRBJ2-5
CASSPEMLAGGGETQYF
TGTGCCAGCAGCCCTGAAATGCTAGCGGGGGGAGGGGAGACCCAGTACTTC
>TRBD1|.|TRBV19|TRBJ2-1
CATGTEVYNEQFF
TGTGCCACCGGGACAGAAGTTTACAATGAGCAGTTCTTC
>.|once|TRBV5-4|TRBJ1-2
CASSAQVGGGYGYTF
TGTGCCAGCAGCGCCCAAGTCGGGGGGGGCTATGGCTACACCTTC
>.|once|TRBV7-2|TRBJ2-3
CASSLARLDTQYF
TGTGCCAGCAGCTTAGCAAGGCTGGATACGCAGTATTTT
>.|.|TRBV19|TRBJ1-1
CASSLGQTGGEAFF
TGTGCCAGTAGTCTCGGACAGACCGGAGGAGAAGCTTTCTTT
>TRBD1|.|TRBV6-5|TRBJ2-1
CASSRDRVVIEQFF
TGTGCCAGCAGTAGAGACAGGGTAGTAATTGAGCAGTTCTTC